This T cell receptor beta chain was retrieved from a study of blood T cell repertoires in COVID-19. Study in general: Samples of COVID-19 (acute and convalescent) were obtained from the United States, Italy and Spain. Nucleic acid was either cDNA or gDNA, and it came from T cells, B-cell-depleted T cells, or PBMCs.

Authors' methods: Scientists estimated how many nucleated cells there were by amplifying reference gene primers. The data were produced by immunoSEQ multiplex PCR, yet TCRdb's version contains in-frame clones alone and is incomplete. The V and J calls and clone size come from that table; D and trimming were worked out from the DNA. The table includes some 70,000 clones, around 88% detected once. With 2 bases removed from V and 2 bases from J, the gap between germline ends came to 14 bases. Germline-derived CDR1 and CDR2 are SGHTA and FQGNSA. The length of the CDR3 is 16 residues. The genes are TRBV7-2 and TRBJ2-3; D gene uncertain. Sequences were obtained from peripheral blood. This clonotype was obtained from a woman between 70 and 85 years old with acute or convalescent COVID-19. In nucleotides, the CDR3 is TGTGCCAGCAGCTTATTAAACAGCCTCGTCACAGATACGCAGTATTTT. Translated, it gives CASSLLNSLVTDTQYF.